The 2 T cell receptor beta chains given below trace back to one sample, sequenced in a study of cytomegalovirus exposure and HLA in healthy donors. This PCR relied on a set of 60 Vbeta primers and 13 Jbeta primers. Here immunoSEQ multiplex PCR was the method, and the copy in TCRdb shows in-frame clones only, minus some. The repertoire holds roughly 86,000 clones, with 60% to 85% as singletons. Sequencing was performed on PBMCs. These receptors were taken from a man aged 50 or older in good health and CMV-seropositive.

A few counts support this clone. This sequence joins TRBV29-1 and TRBJ1-1; no clear D. The CDR3 is 13 residues long. Trimming shortened V by 7 bases and J by 1 base, and 13 bases separated the two germline ends. The V gene's germline CDR1 is SQVTM and CDR2 ANQGSEA. CDR3 sequence (DNA): TGCAGCGCAACGGAACAGTCGAACACTGAAGCTTTCTTT. It codes for CSATEQSNTEAFF.

The chain joins TRBV14 to TRBJ2-5; D might be TRBD1 (6 bases). V was pared by 4 bases and J by 2 bases, with 17 bases between. CDR1 and CDR2 from the germline V gene are SGHDN and FVKESK. There are 16 residues in the CDR3. The CDR3 loop reads CASSRMTGTRQETQYF. CDR3 DNA: TGTGCCAGCAGCCGAATGACCGGGACAAGACAAGAGACCCAGTACTTC.